These T cell receptor beta chains were read from a single sample in a study of blood T cell repertoires in COVID-19. Profiled with immunoSEQ multiplex PCR; TCRdb holds only in-frame clones, not every one. The data contain under 150,000 clones, roughly 88% of them seen just once; the ten biggest clones take up approximately 2%. Sequenced: peripheral blood. The receptors shown here come from an older man with active COVID-19. The CDR3 runs from the conserved cysteine through the conserved F or W. The order of the fields is CDR3 length, V gene, J gene, D gene, CDR3 DNA, CDR3 protein. The D gene is left open where the match is weak.

CDR3 length: 13
V gene: TRBV7-9
J gene: TRBJ2-1
D gene: TRBD2
CDR3 DNA: TGTGCCAGCAGCCGGGGGGATGCGGACGAGCAGTTCTTC
CDR3 protein: CASSRGDADEQFF

CDR3 length: 16
V gene: TRBV6-2/TRBV6-3
J gene: TRBJ2-3
D gene: TRBD2
CDR3 DNA: TGTGCCAGCAGTTACGGGGTAGCGGGGTCTTTGGATACGCAGTATTTT
CDR3 protein: CASSYGVAGSLDTQYF

CDR3 length: 15
V gene: TRBV6-2/TRBV6-3
J gene: TRBJ2-3
D gene: .
CDR3 DNA: TGTGCCAGCAGTAGCAGCGGTTATAGCACAGATACGCAGTATTTT
CDR3 protein: CASSSSGYSTDTQYF

CDR3 length: 15
V gene: TRBV27
J gene: TRBJ1-3
D gene: TRBD1
CDR3 DNA: TGTGCCAGCAGGACACAGGGGGCGGCTGGAAACACCATATATTTT
CDR3 protein: CASRTQGAAGNTIYF

CDR3 length: 13
V gene: TRBV25-1
J gene: TRBJ2-5
D gene: .
CDR3 DNA: TGTGCCAGCAGTGACAGGGTCAAAGAGACCCAGTACTTC
CDR3 protein: CASSDRVKETQYF

CDR3 length: 16
V gene: TRBV21-1
J gene: TRBJ2-3
D gene: .
CDR3 DNA: TGTGCCAGCAGCAAAGCAACTACCCTAGAGAGAGATACGCAGTATTTT
CDR3 protein: CASSKATTLERDTQYF

CDR3 length: 17
V gene: TRBV5-1
J gene: TRBJ2-2
D gene: TRBD2
CDR3 DNA: TGCGCCAGCAGCCCCCGGGGCAGCGGGAGTAGCACCGGGGAGCTGTTTTTT
CDR3 protein: CASSPRGSGSSTGELFF

CDR3 length: 15
V gene: TRBV19
J gene: TRBJ2-1
D gene: .
CDR3 DNA: TGTGCCAGTAGTGTGACGGGAAGCTCCTACAATGAGCAGTTCTTC
CDR3 protein: CASSVTGSSYNEQFF

CDR3 length: 15
V gene: TRBV7-9
J gene: TRBJ2-5
D gene: .
CDR3 DNA: TGTGCCAGCAGCTTAGGTGACTTTTCTCAAGAGACCCAGTACTTC
CDR3 protein: CASSLGDFSQETQYF

CDR3 length: 12
V gene: TRBV7-2
J gene: TRBJ1-5
D gene: TRBD1
CDR3 DNA: TGTGCCAGCAGCTTAGACAGGGGGCCCCAGCATTTT
CDR3 protein: CASSLDRGPQHF

CDR3 length: 15
V gene: TRBV7-9
J gene: TRBJ1-4
D gene: TRBD1
CDR3 DNA: TGTGCCAGCAGCTCGGGGACAGGGCCTAATGAAAAACTGTTTTTT
CDR3 protein: CASSSGTGPNEKLFF